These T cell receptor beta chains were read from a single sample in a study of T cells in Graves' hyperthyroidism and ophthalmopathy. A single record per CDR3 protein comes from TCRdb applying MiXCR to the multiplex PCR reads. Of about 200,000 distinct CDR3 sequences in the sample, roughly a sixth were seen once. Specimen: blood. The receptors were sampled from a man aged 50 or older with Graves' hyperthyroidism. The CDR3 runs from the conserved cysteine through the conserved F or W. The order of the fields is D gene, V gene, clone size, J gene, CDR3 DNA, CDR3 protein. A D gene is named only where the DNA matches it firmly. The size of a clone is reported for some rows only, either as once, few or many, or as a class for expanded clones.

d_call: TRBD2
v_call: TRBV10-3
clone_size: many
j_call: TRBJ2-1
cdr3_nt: TGTGCCATCGGGACTAGCGGGTTCAATGAGCAGTTCTTC
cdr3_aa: CAIGTSGFNEQFF

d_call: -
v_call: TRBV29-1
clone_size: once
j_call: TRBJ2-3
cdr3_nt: TGCAGCGTTGATCGGGGGAGGGGGACAGATACGCAGTATTTT
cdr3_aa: CSVDRGRGTDTQYF

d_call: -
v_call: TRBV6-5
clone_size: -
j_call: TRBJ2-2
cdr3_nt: TGTGCCAGCAGTTACATGAGCACCGGGGAGCTGTTTTTT
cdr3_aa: CASSYMSTGELFF

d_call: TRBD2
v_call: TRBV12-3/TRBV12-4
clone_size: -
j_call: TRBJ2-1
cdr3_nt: TGTGCCAGCAGTCGACTAGCATACTACAATGAGCAGTTCTTC
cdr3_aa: CASSRLAYYNEQFF

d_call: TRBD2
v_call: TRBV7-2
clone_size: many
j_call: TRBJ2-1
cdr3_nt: TGTGCCAGCAGCTTACTGACTAGCGGGAGCGGGGAGCAGTTCTTC
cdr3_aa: CASSLLTSGSGEQFF

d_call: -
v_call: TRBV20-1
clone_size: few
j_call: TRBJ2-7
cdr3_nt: TGCAGTGCAGCTCTTGGACGCTCCTACGAGCAGTACTTC
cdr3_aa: CSAALGRSYEQYF

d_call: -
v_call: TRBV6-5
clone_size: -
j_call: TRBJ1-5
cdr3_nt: TGTGCCAGCAGTTACTCGGCGGGGTTCAATCAGCCCCAGCATTTT
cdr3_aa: CASSYSAGFNQPQHF

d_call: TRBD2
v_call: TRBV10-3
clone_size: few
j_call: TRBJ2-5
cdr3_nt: TGTGCCATCAGTGGTAGCGGGAGGGGAGAGACCCAGTACTTC
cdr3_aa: CAISGSGRGETQYF

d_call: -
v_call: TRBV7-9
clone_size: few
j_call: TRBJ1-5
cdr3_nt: TGTGCCAGCAGCTTAGATTATCAGCCCCAGCATTTT
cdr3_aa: CASSLDYQPQHF

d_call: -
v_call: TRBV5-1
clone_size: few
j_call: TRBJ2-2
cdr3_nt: TGCGCCAGCAGCTTGGGCACGTCCACCGGGGAGCTGTTTTTT
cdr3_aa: CASSLGTSTGELFF

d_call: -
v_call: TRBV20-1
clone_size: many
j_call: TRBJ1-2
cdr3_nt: TGCAGTGCTAGAAGGGGCTACGTTGGCTACACCTTC
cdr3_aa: CSARRGYVGYTF

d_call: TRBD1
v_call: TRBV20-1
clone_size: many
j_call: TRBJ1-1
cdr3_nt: TGCAGTGCTATGGCCGTTTGGGGACAGATGAACACTGAAGCTTTCTTT
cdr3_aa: CSAMAVWGQMNTEAFF

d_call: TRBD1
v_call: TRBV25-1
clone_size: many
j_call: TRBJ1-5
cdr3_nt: TGTGCCAGCAGTGAACCCCGGGCCCAACACCGGGACAGGGGGCGCAGGAGCAATCAGCCCCAGCATTTT
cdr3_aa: CASSEPRAQHRDRGRRSNQPQHF

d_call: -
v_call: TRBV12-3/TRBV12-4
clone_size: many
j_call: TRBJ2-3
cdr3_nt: TGTGCCAGCAGTGTCCTCGACTGGGCAGATACGCAGTATTTT
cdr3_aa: CASSVLDWADTQYF

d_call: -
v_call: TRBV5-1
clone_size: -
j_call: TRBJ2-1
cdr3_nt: TGCGCCAGCAGCTTGGTTTCCAGCGGGTGCAATGAGCAGTTCTTC
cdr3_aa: CASSLVSSGCNEQFF

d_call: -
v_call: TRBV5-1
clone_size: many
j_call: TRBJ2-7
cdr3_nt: TGCGCCAGCAGCTTGGTAGGTGCTGACGAGCAGTACTTC
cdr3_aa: CASSLVGADEQYF

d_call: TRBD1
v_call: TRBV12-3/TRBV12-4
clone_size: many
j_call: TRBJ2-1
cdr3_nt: TGTGCCAGCACGTCCGGGACAGAGACAATTGAGCAGTTCTTC
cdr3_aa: CASTSGTETIEQFF

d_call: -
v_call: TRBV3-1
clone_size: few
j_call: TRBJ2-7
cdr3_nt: TGTGCCAGCAGCCAATTCCGGGGGCGACAGGGACCAGGTTACGAGCAGTACTTC
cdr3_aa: CASSQFRGRQGPGYEQYF

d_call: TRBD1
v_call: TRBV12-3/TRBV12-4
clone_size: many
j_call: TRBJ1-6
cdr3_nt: TGTGCCAGCAGTCCATCCCCAGGGGGGGTCTCACCCCTCCACTTT
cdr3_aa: CASSPSPGGVSPLHF

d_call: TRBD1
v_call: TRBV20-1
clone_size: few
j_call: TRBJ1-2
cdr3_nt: TGCAGTGCTAAACCGGGACAGCCTAACTATGGCTACACCTTC
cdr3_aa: CSAKPGQPNYGYTF

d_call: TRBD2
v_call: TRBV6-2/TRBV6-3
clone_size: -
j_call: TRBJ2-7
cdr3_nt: TGTGCCAGCAGTGAAGCGGGAGGTCCCACCTACGAGCAGTACTTC
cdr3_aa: CASSEAGGPTYEQYF

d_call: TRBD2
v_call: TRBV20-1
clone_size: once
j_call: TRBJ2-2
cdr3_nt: TGCAGTGCTTTAGCGGGAGTCGGCGGGGAGCTGTTTTTT
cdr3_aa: CSALAGVGGELFF

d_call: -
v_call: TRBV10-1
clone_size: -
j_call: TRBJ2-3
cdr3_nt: TGCGCCAGCAGTGCTTCCTACACAGATACGCAGTATTTT
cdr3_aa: CASSASYTDTQYF

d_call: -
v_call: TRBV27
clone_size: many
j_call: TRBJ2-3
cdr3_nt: TGTGCCAGCAGTCCTTGGCAGGGTCAAGATACGCAGTATTTT
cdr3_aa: CASSPWQGQDTQYF

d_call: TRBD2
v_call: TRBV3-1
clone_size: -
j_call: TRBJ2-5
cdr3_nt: TGTGCCAGCAGCCAAGAAGGCCTAGCGGGAGGGCTAGAGACCCAGTACTTC
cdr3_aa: CASSQEGLAGGLETQYF

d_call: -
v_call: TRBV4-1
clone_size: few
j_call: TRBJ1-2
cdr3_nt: TGCGCCAGCAGCCCCCTAGGAGGGGACCTCTATGGCTACACCTTC
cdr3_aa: CASSPLGGDLYGYTF

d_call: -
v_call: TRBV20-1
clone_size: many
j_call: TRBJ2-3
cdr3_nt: TGCAGTGCTACAGGGGTGAGGACAGATACGCAGTATTTT
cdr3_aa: CSATGVRTDTQYF

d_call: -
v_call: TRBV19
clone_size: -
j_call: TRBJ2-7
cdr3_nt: TGTGCCAGTAGCACCCTGGGGGTTTACGAGCAGTACTTC
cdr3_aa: CASSTLGVYEQYF

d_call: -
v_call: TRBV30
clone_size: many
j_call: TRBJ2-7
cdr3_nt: TGTGCCTGGAGTGTTAGCAGAGTCCCGACGCCACCCTACGAGCAGTACTTC
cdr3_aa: CAWSVSRVPTPPYEQYF

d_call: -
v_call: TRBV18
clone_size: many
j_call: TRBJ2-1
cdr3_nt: TGTGCCAGCTCAAGGACTTCCCCTTACAATGAGCAGTTCTTC
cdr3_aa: CASSRTSPYNEQFF

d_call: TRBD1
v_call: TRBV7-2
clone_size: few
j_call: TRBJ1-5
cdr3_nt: TGTGCCAGCAGCTTCGGACAGGGGGAGCAGCCCCAGCATTTT
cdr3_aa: CASSFGQGEQPQHF

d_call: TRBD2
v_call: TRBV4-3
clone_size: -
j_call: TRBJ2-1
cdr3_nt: TGCGCCAGCAGCCAAGCCGGGACTAGCCTTAATGAGCAGTTCTTC
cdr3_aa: CASSQAGTSLNEQFF

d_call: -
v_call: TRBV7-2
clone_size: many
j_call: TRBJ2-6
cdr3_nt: TGTGCCAGCAGCTTAGTCGGCGCAGGGGCTGGGGCCAACGTCCTGACTTTC
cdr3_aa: CASSLVGAGAGANVLTF

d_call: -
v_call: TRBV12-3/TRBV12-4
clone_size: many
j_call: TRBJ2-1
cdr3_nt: TGTGCCAGCAGTTCAGGGGTAACTCAAGGTGATGAGCAGTTCTTC
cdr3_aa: CASSSGVTQGDEQFF

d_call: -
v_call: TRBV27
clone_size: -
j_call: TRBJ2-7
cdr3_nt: TGTGCCAGCAGTCTAACAGAGAATACCTACGAGCAGTACTTC
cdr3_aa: CASSLTENTYEQYF

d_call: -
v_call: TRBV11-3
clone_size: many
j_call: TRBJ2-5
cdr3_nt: TGTGCCAGCAGCTTAGCAGGGGCTAGTGGCCGGGAGACCCAGTACTTC
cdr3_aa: CASSLAGASGRETQYF

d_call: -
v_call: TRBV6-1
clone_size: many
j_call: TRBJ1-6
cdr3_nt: TGTGCCAGCAGTGGACAGGCGCCGCCTAATTCACCCCTCCACTTT
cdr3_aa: CASSGQAPPNSPLHF

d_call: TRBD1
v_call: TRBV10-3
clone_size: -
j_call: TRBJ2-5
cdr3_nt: TGTGCCATCAGTTCTGGACAGGACCAAGAGACCCAGTACTTC
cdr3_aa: CAISSGQDQETQYF

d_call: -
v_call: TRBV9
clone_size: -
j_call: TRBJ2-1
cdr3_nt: TGTGCCAGCACCCCATCGGGAACGGCCTACAATGAGCAGTTCTTC
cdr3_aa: CASTPSGTAYNEQFF

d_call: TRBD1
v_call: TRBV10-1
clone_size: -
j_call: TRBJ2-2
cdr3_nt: TGCGCCAGCAGTGGCGGACAGGGGGACACCGGGGAGCTGTTTTTT
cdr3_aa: CASSGGQGDTGELFF

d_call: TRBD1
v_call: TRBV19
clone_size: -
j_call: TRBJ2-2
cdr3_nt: TGTGCCAGTCGCGACAGGGGTCTGTTGTCCGGGGAGCTGTTTTTT
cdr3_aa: CASRDRGLLSGELFF

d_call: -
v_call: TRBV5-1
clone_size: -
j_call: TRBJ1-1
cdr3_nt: TGCGCCAGCAGCTCGATCGGCACTAGCAATGAAGCTTTCTTT
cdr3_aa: CASSSIGTSNEAFF

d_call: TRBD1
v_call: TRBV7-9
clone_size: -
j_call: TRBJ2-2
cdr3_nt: TGTGCCAGCACCTCCGGGACAGGGGGCCGGGGGAGCACCGGGGAGCTGTTTTTT
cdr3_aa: CASTSGTGGRGSTGELFF

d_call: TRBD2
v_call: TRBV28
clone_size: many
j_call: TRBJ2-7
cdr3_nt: TGTGCCAGCAGTGCCCCGGGACTAGCGGCCGGTGGGGAGCAGTACTTC
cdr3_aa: CASSAPGLAAGGEQYF

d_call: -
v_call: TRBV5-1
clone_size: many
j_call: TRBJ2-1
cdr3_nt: TGCGCCAGCAGCTTGCGGGGCCTTGAGCAGTTCTTC
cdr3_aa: CASSLRGLEQFF

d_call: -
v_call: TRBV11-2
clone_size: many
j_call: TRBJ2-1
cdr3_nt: TGTGCCAGCACCTTAATCGGTGAGCAGTTCTTC
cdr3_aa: CASTLIGEQFF

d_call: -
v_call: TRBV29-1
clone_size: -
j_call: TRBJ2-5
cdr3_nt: TGCAGCGTTGAAGGATCGCCAGGGGAGGAGACCCAGTACTTC
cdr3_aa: CSVEGSPGEETQYF

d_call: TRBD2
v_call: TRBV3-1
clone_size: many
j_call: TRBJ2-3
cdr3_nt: TGTGCCAGCAGCCCGGGACTAGCGGGAGCTACAGATACGCAGTATTTT
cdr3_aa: CASSPGLAGATDTQYF

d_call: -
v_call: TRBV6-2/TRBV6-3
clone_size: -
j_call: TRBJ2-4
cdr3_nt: TGTGCCAGCAGTCAACAAAACATTCAGTACTTC
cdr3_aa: CASSQQNIQYF

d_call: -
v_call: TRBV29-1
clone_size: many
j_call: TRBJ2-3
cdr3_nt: TGCAGCGTTGAAGCGCCGGACAGCACAGATACGCAGTATTTT
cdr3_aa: CSVEAPDSTDTQYF

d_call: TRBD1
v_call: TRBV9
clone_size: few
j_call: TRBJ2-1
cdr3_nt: TGTGCCAGCAGCGTACAGGGGGCTAACAATGAGCAGTTCTTC
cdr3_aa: CASSVQGANNEQFF

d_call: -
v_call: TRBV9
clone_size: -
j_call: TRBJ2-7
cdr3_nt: TGTGCCAGCGCTCGGGGGCGTGGTAGCTACGAGCAGTACTTC
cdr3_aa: CASARGRGSYEQYF

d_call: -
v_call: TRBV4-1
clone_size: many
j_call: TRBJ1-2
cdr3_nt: TGCGCCAGCAGCCAAGATTTGTTGCGGGGCCGCGCTAACTATGGCTACACCTTC
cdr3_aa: CASSQDLLRGRANYGYTF

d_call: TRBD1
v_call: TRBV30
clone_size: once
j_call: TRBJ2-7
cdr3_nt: TGTGCCTGGAGTCCCCAGTGGGACAGTGCCTACGAGCAGTACTTC
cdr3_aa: CAWSPQWDSAYEQYF